This T cell receptor beta chain was captured in a study of T cell changes during pregnancy in multiple sclerosis. The CDR3 is 14 amino acids. V lost 6 bases to trimming and J lost 4 bases, with 15 bases between them. Per the germline V gene, CDR1 is SGHDN and CDR2 is FVKESK. Assay: immunoSEQ multiplex PCR; the TCRdb copy retains only in-frame clones and omits some. Of nearly 50,000 clones listed, 90% to 95% are singletons. This sample comprised CD4+ T cells from peripheral blood mononuclear cells, obtained in the first trimester of pregnancy. This chain connects TRBV14 to TRBJ1-2; D might be TRBD1 (6 bases). The sequence derives from a female donor with multiple sclerosis, enrolled in a pregnancy study. CDR3 sequence reads: CASRQRDMGYGYTF. The CDR3, as DNA: TGTGCCAGCAGACAACGGGACATGGGCTATGGCTACACCTTC. The full variable domain, in which reference TRBV14 and TRBJ1-2 provide the parts outside the CDR3, is EAGVTQFPSHSVIEKGQTVTLRCDPISGHDNLYWYRRVMGKEIKFLLHFVKESKQDESGMPNNRFLAERTGGTYSTLKVQPAELEDSGVYFCASRQRDMGYGYTFGSGTRLTVV.